This TCR beta chain is drawn from a study of shared clonotypes between healthy human individuals. There are 15 residues in the CDR3. The V gene's germline CDR1 is MGHRA and CDR2 YSYEKL. V trimming: 4 bases; J trimming: 7 bases; junction bases outside the gene matches: 8. Deep-level running was used for the assay. The authors split each subset's genomic DNA evenly across several immunoSEQ plates. Researchers sequenced unsorted PBMC DNA using ten immunoSEQ deep assay plates. TCRdb's table, derived via immunoSEQ multiplex PCR, lists solely in-frame clones and lacks some. The table shows about 470,000 clones, with around 79% occurring only once. The donors, all of them Caucasian adults, lived in Nashville, Tennessee.

This sequence joins TRBV4-1 and TRBJ2-2; 8 bases line up with TRBD2. Sequencing was performed on PBMCs. This TCR was recovered from a woman between 40 and 50 years old in good health. Some clones in this sample may be carry-over from other donors' samples. The CDR3: CASSPTGGVGGELFF. Written as DNA, the CDR3 is TGCGCCAGCAGCCCCACGGGGGGGGTTGGCGGGGAGCTGTTTTTT.